The 18 T cell receptor beta chains given below trace back to one sample, sequenced in a study of blood T cell repertoires in COVID-19 (TCRdb year 2020). Libraries came from the immunoSEQ multiplex PCR assay. As stored in TCRdb, this immuneACCESS dataset retains in-frame rearrangements with V and J assigned. A fraction of the clones does not appear; measured against another copy, unresolved V genes explain less than half of the discrepancy, and the remainder lacks a known reason. The table for this sample lists about 160,000 clones; roughly 73% of them were counted only once. The ten largest clones add up to about 3% of the sample. Input material: peripheral blood. The receptors originated from a man aged 65 to 79 with acute or convalescent COVID-19.

This clone was detected a few times. The V and J genes are TRBV13 and TRBJ1-1, with TRBD1 matching over 8 bases. CDR3 length: 14 residues. Germline lookup yields CDR1 PRHDT and CDR2 FYEKMQ (reference sequence). The ends lost 4 bases at V and 0 bases at J; junction bases unmatched: 1. The CDR3, as DNA: TGTGCCAGCAGCTGGGGACAGGTGAACACTGAAGCTTTCTTT. This translates into CASSWGQVNTEAFF.

The chain has TRBV2 and TRBJ1-2; weak D call: TRBD1 (5 bases). The V end lost 4 bases, the J end lost 8 bases, and 11 bases lay between the germline ends. Germline V gives CDR1 SNHLY, CDR2 FYNNEI. The CDR3 loop spans 12 amino acids. The chain's CDR3 is CASSARGAGYTF. The CDR3 bases are TGTGCCAGCAGTGCAAGGGGTGCCGGCTACACCTTC.

This clone appeared many times. CDR3 region: CASSEEEGQPQHF. DNA of the CDR3: TGTGCCAGCAGTGAAGAGGAAGGACAGCCCCAGCATTTT. V is TRBV6-4 and J is TRBJ1-5; the D is unclear. Between the trimmed V and J ends, which lost 3 bases and 7 bases, there was a span of 10 bases. The CDR3 contains 13 residues. Germline V gives CDR1 MRHNA, CDR2 SNTAGT.

There are a few counts of this clone. The chain employs TRBV11-2 and TRBJ1-3; 9 bases are shared with TRBD1. Germline V gene lookup returns CDR1 SGHAT and CDR2 FQNNGV. The CDR3 runs 17 residues. V trimming: 0 bases; J trimming: 3 bases; junction bases outside the gene matches: 6. The CDR3 is CASSLDPPGQGGNTIYF. In nucleotides, the CDR3 is TGTGCCAGCAGCTTAGATCCTCCGGGACAGGGTGGAAACACCATATATTTT.

This sequence joins TRBV19 and TRBJ1-5; TRBD1 matches at 10 bases. This CDR3 has 13 amino acids. The germline CDR1 and CDR2 sequences are LNHDA and SQIVND (reference sequence). The ends lost 10 bases at V and 7 bases at J; junction bases unmatched: 7. The CDR3 region is CATEDRGEQPQHF. In nucleotides, the CDR3 is TGTGCCACCGAGGACAGGGGGGAACAGCCCCAGCATTTT.

This clone showed up just a few times. The CDR3 nucleotides are TGTGCTAGTGGTTTGGGGACAGGGGGCAATGGCTACACCTTC. This encodes CASGLGTGGNGYTF. V usage is TRBV12-5 and J usage is TRBJ1-2, with TRBD1 matching 11 bases. The CDR3 is 14 amino acids. Trimming removed 1 base from V and 6 bases from J; junction bases left unmatched: 1. Germline assignment: CDR1 LGHNT and CDR2 FRNRAP.

The gene calls are TRBV4-2 and TRBJ2-6, with 9 bases lining up with TRBD2. V gave up 6 bases and J gave up 2 bases; unmatched junction bases: 5. The CDR3 has 16 amino acids. The germline V gene encodes CDR1 LGHNA and CDR2 YNFKEQ. The CDR3 bases are TGTGCCAGCAGGACTAGCGGACTGACTGGGGCCAACGTCCTGACTTTC. Its translation is CASRTSGLTGANVLTF.

The rearrangement uses TRBV4-1 and TRBJ2-5, with 9 bases matching TRBD2. CDR3 length: 16 residues. V shed 1 base, J shed 1 base, and the junction held 4 bases outside the gene matches. Germline CDR1 and CDR2: MGHRA and YSYEKL. The CDR3 sequence: CASSQGVAGVQETQYF. In nucleotides, the CDR3 is TGCGCCAGCAGCCAAGGGGTAGCGGGAGTCCAAGAGACCCAGTACTTC.

The V gene is TRBV7-9, the J gene TRBJ2-5, with D perhaps matching TRBD2 (6 bases). The CDR3 is 16 amino acids. Germline lookup yields CDR1 SEHNR and CDR2 FQNEAQ (reference sequence). Deletions cut 2 bases from V and 2 bases from J, with 15 bases between. CDR3 protein: CASSLQTGGIQETQYF. In DNA form, the CDR3 reads TGTGCCAGCAGCTTACAGACCGGAGGGATTCAAGAGACCCAGTACTTC.

As DNA, the CDR3 is TGTGCCAGCAGCTTAAACGGACTAGCGGGGGAGCAGTTCTTC. Translating gives CASSLNGLAGEQFF. The chain employs TRBV11-2 and TRBJ2-1; 12 bases are shared with TRBD2. The J segment lost 10 bases and the V segment lost 2 bases, leaving 3 bases of the junction unmatched. The CDR3 runs to 14 residues. Germline V gives CDR1 SGHAT, CDR2 FQNNGV.

The rearrangement joins TRBV4-3 to TRBJ2-7; no firm D call. CDR3 length: 15 residues. The V end was cut by 0 bases, the J end by 6 bases, with 15 bases between. The germline gives CDR1 LGHNA, CDR2 YSLEER. This CDR3 reads CASSQDFTKGSEQYF. In DNA form, the CDR3 reads TGCGCCAGCAGCCAAGATTTTACTAAAGGTTCCGAGCAGTACTTC.

The sample holds a few counts of this clone. The chain recombines TRBV27 with TRBJ2-7; D gene ambiguous. CDR3 size: 14 residues. Germline CDR1 MNHEY, CDR2 SMNVEV (reference sequence). The germline V and J ends were trimmed by 3 bases and 5 bases, with 14 bases remaining between them. The CDR3 is CASSFRSSQDEQYF. CDR3 sequence (DNA): TGTGCCAGCAGTTTTCGGTCTTCCCAGGACGAGCAGTACTTC.

This clone has a single count. This sequence joins TRBV6-5 and TRBJ1-1, with 10 bases fitting TRBD1. Germline-derived CDR1 and CDR2 are MNHEY and SVGAGI. The CDR3 loop spans 14 amino acids. J lost 7 bases, V lost 7 bases, and 9 bases had no gene match. The CDR3 is CASTRTGGNFEAFF. Written as DNA, the CDR3 is TGTGCCAGCACCAGGACAGGGGGGAATTTTGAAGCTTTCTTT.

This clone was seen just once. The V call is TRBV7-6, the J call TRBJ2-1; 10 positions agree with TRBD1. V shed 1 base, J shed 9 bases, and the junction held 3 bases outside the gene matches. This CDR3 spans 14 amino acids. The V gene's germline CDR1 is SGHVS and CDR2 FNYEAQ. The CDR3 DNA reads as TGTGCCAGCAGCTTAGGAGGACAGGGGGGTGAGCAGTTCTTC. It translates to CASSLGGQGGEQFF.

The gene calls are TRBV6-5 and TRBJ2-1; TRBD2 is a possible D gene (6 bases). Per the germline V gene, CDR1 is MNHEY and CDR2 is SVGAGI. The V gene lost 8 bases and the J gene lost 5 bases, with 10 bases spanning the gap. CDR3 length equals 12 residues. The CDR3 region is CASPSGDNEQFF. CDR3 nucleotides: TGTGCCAGCCCTTCGGGAGACAATGAGCAGTTCTTC.

V is TRBV6-5 and J is TRBJ1-5; 7 nucleotides line up with TRBD1. Germline CDR1 is MNHEY and CDR2 is SVGAGI. With V trimmed by 5 bases and J by 4 bases, 5 bases remained unmatched. The CDR3 length is 14 residues. The CDR3 sequence is CASSKNRGNQPQHF. The CDR3 coding sequence is TGTGCCAGCAGTAAAAACAGGGGAAATCAGCCCCAGCATTTT.

The chain recombines TRBV6-2 or TRBV6-3 with TRBJ2-5; D might be TRBD2 (6 bases). This CDR3 has 14 residues. Trimming shortened V by 5 bases and J by 2 bases, and 12 bases separated the two germline ends. Per germline, CDR1 MNHEY and CDR2 SVGEGT. Here the CDR3 reads CASSDRDFQETQYF. For the CDR3, the DNA is TGTGCCAGCAGTGATCGGGACTTTCAAGAGACCCAGTACTTC.

The chain joins TRBV19 to TRBJ2-1; 12 bases map to TRBD2. Trimming cost V 5 bases and J 7 bases; bases outside gene matches: 3. The CDR3 totals 14 residues. Germline CDR1 reads LNHDA; CDR2 reads SQIVND (reference sequence). Written as DNA, the CDR3 is TGTGCCAGTAGTTCCGGGACTAGCGGGAATGAGCAGTTCTTC. It codes for CASSSGTSGNEQFF.